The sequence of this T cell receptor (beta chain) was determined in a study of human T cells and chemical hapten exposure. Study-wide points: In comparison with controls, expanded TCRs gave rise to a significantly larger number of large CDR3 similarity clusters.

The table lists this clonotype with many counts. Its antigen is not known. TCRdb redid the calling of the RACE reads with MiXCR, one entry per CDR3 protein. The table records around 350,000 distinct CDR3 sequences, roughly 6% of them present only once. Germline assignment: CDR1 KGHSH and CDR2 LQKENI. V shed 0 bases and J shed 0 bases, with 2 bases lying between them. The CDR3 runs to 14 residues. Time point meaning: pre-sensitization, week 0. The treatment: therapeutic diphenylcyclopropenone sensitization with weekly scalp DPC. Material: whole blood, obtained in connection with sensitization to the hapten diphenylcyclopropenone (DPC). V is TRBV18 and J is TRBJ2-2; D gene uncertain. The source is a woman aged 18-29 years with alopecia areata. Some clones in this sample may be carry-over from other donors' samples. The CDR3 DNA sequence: TGTGCCAGCTCACCACCCACGAACACCGGGGAGCTGTTTTTT. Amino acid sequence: CASSPPTNTGELFF.